The TCR beta chain described here comes from a study of graft-versus-host responses after intestinal transplantation. Overall study context: Recipients underwent multivisceral, liver-intestinal, or isolated intestinal transplants.

Method: immunoSEQ multiplex PCR; TCRdb's copy keeps in-frame clones and lacks some. This table holds 12,000 to 15,000 clones, just under 30% found once. V shed 0 bases and J 2 bases; nucleotides not matched to a gene: 1. Germline CDR1 reads SGHAT; CDR2 reads FQDESV (reference sequence). CDR3 size: 16 residues. This clone is medium-sized by share. This sequence joins TRBV11-1 and TRBJ2-1, with 10 nucleotides matching TRBD1. The TCR comes from a human patient who received an intestinal transplant. This specimen was alloreactive CD4+ T cells from a mixed lymphocyte reaction culture, taken before intestinal transplant. Regarding subset: CFSE-low proliferating T cells sorted from roughly six-day pre-transplant mixed lymphocyte reaction (GvH or HvG direction). In DNA form, the CDR3 reads TGTGCCAGCAGCTTAGCGGGACAGGGGCCCTACAATGAGCAGTTCTTC. The encoded protein is CASSLAGQGPYNEQFF.